This TCR beta chain was captured in a study of technical replicates of blood from several donors. This table comes from immunoSEQ multiplex PCR, and its TCRdb copy is limited to in-frame clones, with some not included. Of about 70,000 clones listed, roughly 92% were seen once; the top ten hold 0.41%. Germline V gene sequence: CDR1 MNHNS, CDR2 SASEGT. V shed 6 bases and J 5 bases; nucleotides not matched to a gene: 4. CDR3 size: 13 residues. The TCR comes from a human donor in good health. Source material: T cells isolated from PBMCs. This chain links TRBV6-1 with TRBJ1-1; 9 bases match TRBD1. The CDR3 sequence is CASSEQGATEAFF. The CDR3 DNA is TGTGCCAGCAGCGAACAGGGGGCAACTGAAGCTTTCTTT.